Listed here are 8 T cell receptor beta chains from one sample, sequenced in a study of neurological immune-mediated disorders. From the 5' RACE reads, TCRdb called clonotypes with MiXCR, one entry per CDR3 protein. The sample includes about 66,000 distinct CDR3 sequences, 3% to 4% of them seen just once. The source material was PBMCs. The source is a man aged 35 to 55 with multiple sclerosis.

This clonotype was seen at least ten times. CDR3 amino acids: CASSARTGNYNEQFF. The CDR3 DNA reads TGTGCCAGCAGCGCTAGGACAGGGAACTACAATGAGCAGTTCTTC. The chain carries TRBV11-2 and TRBJ2-1; 8 bases match TRBD1. Germline lookup yields CDR1 SGHAT and CDR2 FQNNGV. The CDR3 spans 15 residues. The V segment lost 5 bases and the J segment 3 bases; nucleotides outside the gene matches: 6.

This clonotype has ten or more counts. Its ends do not fully match the called genes, so a read error is possible. This chain uses TRBV29-1 with TRBJ2-7, with D hard to call. This CDR3 has 12 amino acids. Germline CDR1 SQVTM, CDR2 ANQGSEA. The CDR3 DNA follows: TGCAGCGTTCAAGAGCTCTCCTACGAGCAGTACTTC. This encodes CSVQELSYEQYF.

In this sample, this clonotype turned up many times. This rearrangement joins TRBV5-5 to TRBJ2-1; TRBD1 agrees at 7 bases. This CDR3 has 12 residues. Trimming cost V 7 bases and J 10 bases; bases outside gene matches: 8. CDR1 is SGHKS, CDR2 YYEKEE, per germline (reference sequence). In nucleotides, the CDR3 is TGTGCCAGCGGGGAACAGGGGATGGAGCAGTTCTTC. It codes for CASGEQGMEQFF.

This clonotype came up many times. The chain is built from TRBV5-1 and TRBJ1-2; maybe TRBD1 (5 bases). Trimming took off 4 bases at V and 8 bases at J, with 18 bases between the two ends. The CDR3 is made up of 14 amino acids. From germline, CDR1 is SGHRS and CDR2 YFSETQ. The CDR3 loop reads CASSLGTPAGGYTF. The CDR3, as DNA: TGCGCCAGCAGCCTTGGGACTCCGGCGGGGGGCTACACCTTC.

This clonotype has a count of ten or more. The chain combines TRBV7-9 with TRBJ2-7; 8 bases fit TRBD1. V was clipped by 2 bases and J by 4 bases; unmatched bases: 19. The germline V gene has CDR1 SEHNR and CDR2 FQNEAQ (reference sequence). CDR3 length: 19 amino acids. The CDR3 here is CASSLIIQGAPRVEYEQYF. The CDR3 nucleotides are TGTGCCAGCAGCTTAATAATCCAGGGGGCACCGAGAGTGGAATACGAGCAGTACTTC. Full variable domain (missing parts from reference TRBV7-9 and TRBJ2-7): DTGVSQNPRHKITKRGQNVTFRCDPISEHNRLYWYRQTLGQGPEFLTYFQNEAQLEKSRLLSDRFSAERPKGSFSTLEIQRTEQGDSAMYLCASSLIIQGAPRVEYEQYFGPGTRLTVT.

This clonotype was counted ten times or more. The chain carries TRBV10-1 and TRBJ1-2; 7 bases are a match to TRBD1. The length of the CDR3 is 14 residues. V was pared by 2 bases and J by 8 bases, with 8 bases of the junction left unmatched. CDR1 WNHNN and CDR2 SYGVQD come from the germline V gene (reference sequence). CDR3 bases: TGCGCCAGCAGTGAGGTTCGACAGGGAGGAGGCTACACCTTC. Protein sequence: CASSEVRQGGGYTF.

The table lists this clonotype with many counts. This sequence joins TRBV6-5 and TRBJ2-5; D remains unclear. This CDR3 is built from 13 residues. Looked up from germline, CDR1 is MNHEY and CDR2 is SVGAGI. Trimming cost V 8 bases and J 7 bases, with 17 bases left between them. The CDR3 region has the DNA TGTGCCAGCCGGGTCGACTTATTTGGGACCCAGTACTTC. This translates into CASRVDLFGTQYF.

Many counts were recorded for this clonotype. The V and J genes are TRBV14 and TRBJ1-6; D gene unclear. CDR1 and CDR2 (germline): SGHDN, FVKESK. The CDR3 covers 14 residues. The V gene lost 5 bases and the J gene lost 0 bases, with 5 bases spanning the gap. In nucleotides, the CDR3 is TGTGCCAGCAGCGATGGCTCCTATAATTCACCCCTCCACTTT. Encoded protein: CASSDGSYNSPLHF.